The rows below give T cell receptor beta chains drawn from one sample of a study of human T cells and chemical hapten exposure. TCRdb recomputed calls from the RACE reads with MiXCR, one row per CDR3 protein. The sample includes 300,000 to 350,000 distinct CDR3 sequences, approximately 6.3% of them seen just once. The source was whole blood, collected in connection with sensitization to the hapten diphenylcyclopropenone (DPC). All receptors derive from a woman aged 18 to 35 with alopecia areata. Some clones in this sample may be carry-over from other donors' samples. Both conserved end residues are part of each CDR3. Fields, in order: J gene, CDR3 length, D gene, clone size, V gene, CDR3 protein. The D gene is left open where the match is weak. Clone size appears in some rows only: once, few, many, or a class for an expanded clone.

J: TRBJ1-2; length: 13; D: .; size: .; V: TRBV29-1; CDR3: CSVEPGLGYGYTF
J: TRBJ2-2; length: 13; D: .; size: .; V: TRBV12-5; CDR3: CASGQGGAGELFF
J: TRBJ1-2; length: 14; D: TRBD1; size: many; V: TRBV6-6; CDR3: CASSSQGADYGYTF
J: TRBJ1-1; length: 15; D: .; size: few; V: TRBV6-2/TRBV6-3; CDR3: CASSYSQGELREAFF
J: TRBJ1-4; length: 16; D: TRBD1; size: few; V: TRBV27; CDR3: CASRPAGQGATEKLFF
J: TRBJ2-7; length: 15; D: .; size: many; V: TRBV4-3; CDR3: CASSLGSQLPYEQYF
J: TRBJ2-7; length: 15; D: .; size: many; V: TRBV4-1; CDR3: CASSQVVAGDYEQYF
J: TRBJ1-2; length: 16; D: .; size: few; V: TRBV5-1; CDR3: CASSLSRDLVHYGYTF
J: TRBJ2-3; length: 15; D: TRBD2; size: many; V: TRBV12-3/TRBV12-4; CDR3: CASSPPSGDPDTQYF
J: TRBJ2-6; length: 12; D: .; size: many; V: TRBV29-1; CDR3: CSAVSGANVLTF
J: TRBJ2-5; length: 13; D: .; size: .; V: TRBV18; CDR3: CASSPGAKETQYF
J: TRBJ1-1; length: 14; D: TRBD1; size: few; V: TRBV9; CDR3: CASSATGGSTEAFF
J: TRBJ1-6; length: 15; D: .; size: few; V: TRBV5-1; CDR3: CASSLDTGWNSPLHF
J: TRBJ2-2; length: 16; D: TRBD1; size: few; V: TRBV5-4; CDR3: CASSSNRGLGTGELFF
J: TRBJ1-2; length: 15; D: TRBD1; size: few; V: TRBV6-5; CDR3: CASSYEDRGNYGYTF
J: TRBJ1-4; length: 13; D: TRBD1; size: many; V: TRBV29-1; CDR3: CSVGGTGNEKLFF
J: TRBJ1-1; length: 14; D: .; size: .; V: TRBV6-5; CDR3: CASSYRGADTEAFF
J: TRBJ1-1; length: 15; D: TRBD1; size: few; V: TRBV7-2; CDR3: CASSLVTGGPTEAFF
J: TRBJ1-2; length: 15; D: .; size: .; V: TRBV7-9; CDR3: CASSPDLWGSYGYTF
J: TRBJ2-7; length: 14; D: TRBD1; size: few; V: TRBV7-9; CDR3: CASSSRDRVYEQYF
J: TRBJ2-6; length: 21; D: .; size: many; V: TRBV19; CDR3: CASSIKFWQKDGTSGANVLTF
J: TRBJ1-3; length: 18; D: TRBD1; size: .; V: TRBV15; CDR3: CATSRDKQGIYSGNTIYF
J: TRBJ2-7; length: 16; D: .; size: .; V: TRBV28; CDR3: CASSMPGQYSSYEQYF
J: TRBJ2-7; length: 13; D: .; size: many; V: TRBV12-3/TRBV12-4; CDR3: CASRLTGPYEQYF
J: TRBJ2-3; length: 17; D: TRBD2; size: few; V: TRBV7-2; CDR3: CASSPPGIAGGQDTQYF
J: TRBJ2-6; length: 12; D: .; size: many; V: TRBV20-1; CDR3: CSARSDANVLTF
J: TRBJ2-7; length: 15; D: TRBD2; size: .; V: TRBV6-5; CDR3: CASSYSGSGALEQYF
J: TRBJ1-1; length: 13; D: .; size: few; V: TRBV27; CDR3: CASSFGTLNEAFF
J: TRBJ2-1; length: 12; D: .; size: many; V: TRBV20-1; CDR3: CSIAAGYNEQFF
J: TRBJ1-2; length: 13; D: .; size: .; V: TRBV2; CDR3: CASSENTNYGYTF
J: TRBJ2-3; length: 16; D: .; size: many; V: TRBV11-3; CDR3: CASSSALEGATDTQYF
J: TRBJ1-2; length: 13; D: .; size: many; V: TRBV6-5; CDR3: CASSRGQFYGYTF
J: TRBJ2-1; length: 15; D: TRBD2; size: many; V: TRBV7-8; CDR3: CASSSRATSVTEQFF
J: TRBJ2-7; length: 13; D: .; size: many; V: TRBV29-1; CDR3: CSVYLQSSYEQYF
J: TRBJ2-7; length: 12; D: .; size: many; V: TRBV29-1; CDR3: CSVGRGPYEQYF
J: TRBJ2-7; length: 14; D: .; size: .; V: TRBV5-6; CDR3: CASEQGLYSYEQYF
J: TRBJ2-6; length: 16; D: TRBD1; size: .; V: TRBV7-2; CDR3: CASSLSQGAGANVLTF
J: TRBJ1-6; length: 13; D: TRBD1; size: few; V: TRBV20-1; CDR3: CSAWTGGPSPLHF
J: TRBJ1-5; length: 15; D: TRBD1; size: many; V: TRBV7-2; CDR3: CASSWTGSDNQPQHF
J: TRBJ2-6; length: 15; D: .; size: many; V: TRBV6-2/TRBV6-3; CDR3: CASSMSYSGANVLTF
J: TRBJ2-5; length: 15; D: .; size: few; V: TRBV25-1; CDR3: CASSELGTEQETQYF
J: TRBJ2-2; length: 14; D: .; size: few; V: TRBV7-2; CDR3: CASSFTGFTGELFF
J: TRBJ1-4; length: 13; D: TRBD1; size: few; V: TRBV6-6; CDR3: CASSLPGTGFLFF
J: TRBJ1-3; length: 15; D: .; size: .; V: TRBV4-3; CDR3: CASSQESSSGNTIYF
J: TRBJ1-1; length: 14; D: TRBD1; size: .; V: TRBV13; CDR3: CASSLADRGTEAFF
J: TRBJ2-5; length: 12; D: TRBD1; size: .; V: TRBV12-3/TRBV12-4; CDR3: CASRGQGETQYF
J: TRBJ2-3; length: 16; D: .; size: once; V: TRBV20-1; CDR3: CSARGIGVRYTDTQYF
J: TRBJ2-1; length: 16; D: .; size: many; V: TRBV10-2; CDR3: CASSEGAASTYNEQFF
J: TRBJ2-5; length: 16; D: .; size: few; V: TRBV5-5; CDR3: CASSLALARYLETQYF
J: TRBJ1-2; length: 17; D: TRBD1; size: .; V: TRBV4-2; CDR3: CASSQDIIKDRGYGYTF
J: TRBJ2-3; length: 16; D: TRBD2; size: .; V: TRBV18; CDR3: CASSRNSGEITDTQYF
J: TRBJ2-7; length: 13; D: TRBD2; size: many; V: TRBV3-1; CDR3: CASSPRGGRIGYF
J: TRBJ2-7; length: 12; D: .; size: many; V: TRBV7-2; CDR3: CASSLSTGEQYF
J: TRBJ2-7; length: 14; D: .; size: few; V: TRBV7-8; CDR3: CASSRGGTAYEQYF
J: TRBJ2-3; length: 17; D: .; size: .; V: TRBV13; CDR3: CASSTAVKDANTDTQYF
J: TRBJ1-4; length: 16; D: .; size: .; V: TRBV28; CDR3: CASSLVEAATNEKLFF
J: TRBJ1-5; length: 13; D: .; size: .; V: TRBV12-3/TRBV12-4; CDR3: CASSLRGRQPQHF